The next 23 T cell receptor beta chains were all read from a single sample in a study of graft-versus-host responses after intestinal transplantation. Libraries were prepared by immunoSEQ multiplex PCR; TCRdb keeps only in-frame clonotypes and omits some of them. The sample records 20,000 to 30,000 clones, approximately 87% being singletons. Sequencing was performed on PBMCs, taken approximately 28 days after intestinal transplant. The receptors were sampled from a human patient who received an intestinal transplant, so some T cells may come from the graft donor.

The CDR3 here is CASSSGTGVTGELFF. CDR3 coding DNA: TGTGCCAGCAGCTCCGGGACAGGGGTCACCGGGGAGCTGTTTTTT. The rearrangement links TRBV25-1 to TRBJ2-2; 10 positions match TRBD1. The CDR3 length is 15 residues. V lost 6 bases and J lost 4; bases outside the gene matches: 5. Germline CDR1 MGHDK, CDR2 SYGVNS.

The V call is TRBV7-9, the J call TRBJ2-2, with 7 bases identical to TRBD1. The length of the CDR3 is 17 residues. Trimming removed 3 bases from V and 1 base from J; junction bases left unmatched: 8. CDR1 is SEHNR and CDR2 is FQNEAQ in the germline V gene (reference sequence). The CDR3 spells CASSFMFGQVNTGELFF. As DNA, the CDR3 is TGTGCCAGCAGCTTCATGTTCGGACAGGTGAACACCGGGGAGCTGTTTTTT.

This chain uses TRBV5-1 with TRBJ2-5, with D hard to call. The CDR3 sequence is 12 residues long. From germline, CDR1 is SGHRS and CDR2 YFSETQ. Trimming left V 3 bases short and J 3 bases short, with 6 bases between. In nucleotides, the CDR3 is TGCGCCAGCAGCTGGACCGAAGAGACCCAGTACTTC. The encoded protein is CASSWTEETQYF.

A few counts support this clone. The rearrangement uses TRBV25-1 and TRBJ2-2; 7 nucleotides line up with TRBD2. The CDR3 has 15 amino acids. Unmatched junction bases numbered 2, after V lost 1 base and J lost 3 bases. Germline-derived CDR1 and CDR2 are MGHDK and SYGVNS. DNA for the CDR3: TGTGCCAGCAGTGAATGGGGGGGATACACCGGGGAGCTGTTTTTT. Protein: CASSEWGGYTGELFF.

The chain links TRBV4-1 to TRBJ2-7, with D maybe TRBD1 (5 bases). V lost 1 base, J lost 1 base, and 11 bases lay in between. The CDR3 runs to 15 residues. Germline lookup yields CDR1 MGHRA and CDR2 YSYEKL. Here the CDR3 DNA reads TGCGCCAGCAGCCAAGCTACAGGAATATCCTACGAGCAGTACTTC. Protein product: CASSQATGISYEQYF.

The rearrangement joins TRBV4-2 to TRBJ2-2; D is ambiguous. The CDR3 is 18 amino acids. CDR1 and CDR2 (germline): LGHNA, YNFKEQ. V lost 3 bases and J lost 0, with 17 bases in between. Here the CDR3 DNA reads TGTGCCAGCAGCCACCCCCCCCGGTCTTCGGCGAACACCGGGGAGCTGTTTTTT. Translated, it gives CASSHPPRSSANTGELFF.

The rearrangement links TRBV19 to TRBJ1-2; 7 bases align to TRBD1. V shed 8 bases and J 4 bases; nucleotides not matched to a gene: 4. Germline-derived CDR1 and CDR2 are LNHDA and SQIVND (reference sequence). CDR3 length equals 12 residues. The CDR3 reads CASSRQGYGYTF. The DNA for the CDR3 is TGTGCCAGTTCCAGACAGGGCTATGGCTACACCTTC.

This sequence joins TRBV4-1 and TRBJ2-7; 10 nucleotides agree with TRBD2. The CDR3 has 17 residues. V lost 1 base, J lost 1 base, and 7 bases stayed unmatched. The V gene's germline CDR1 is MGHRA and CDR2 YSYEKL. The CDR3 here is CASSQGLAGELSYEQYF. CDR3 nucleotide sequence: TGCGCCAGCAGCCAAGGTCTAGCGGGGGAGCTATCCTACGAGCAGTACTTC.

Remarks on this clone: The junction differs from germline at one of its ends, possibly a read error. The V and J genes are TRBV7-9 and TRBJ1-4; 8 nucleotides line up with TRBD1. The CDR3 covers 15 residues. CDR1 and CDR2 (germline): SEHNR, FQNEAQ (reference sequence). CDR3 DNA: TGTGCCAGCGGCTTAGGGCAGGGGGCTGGTGAAAAACTGTTTTTT. This sequence encodes CASGLGQGAGEKLFF.

The V call is TRBV5-1, the J call TRBJ1-4; no firm D call. The V end lost 0 bases, the J end lost 0 bases, and 12 bases lay between the germline ends. This CDR3 has 17 residues. CDR1 is SGHRS, CDR2 YFSETQ, per germline. The DNA for the CDR3 is TGCGCCAGCAGCTTGGCCAGGCACACAGCAACTAATGAAAAACTGTTTTTT. Translated, it gives CASSLARHTATNEKLFF.

V is TRBV30 and J is TRBJ2-3, with 12 bases identical to TRBD1. The CDR3 is made up of 15 amino acids. Germline V gives CDR1 GTSNPN, CDR2 SVGIG (reference sequence). Germline trimming cut 2 bases from V and 4 bases from J; bases unmatched to any gene: 4. The CDR3 coding sequence is TGTGCCTGGAGTCCGGGACAGGGGGCCTCAGATACGCAGTATTTT. Encoded protein: CAWSPGQGASDTQYF.

The chain couples TRBV27 to TRBJ2-3; 14 nucleotides match TRBD2. This CDR3 is 17 amino acids long. CDR1 and CDR2 from the germline V gene are MNHEY and SMNVEV (reference sequence). V dropped 7 bases and J dropped 5; count of bases not matched to a gene: 11. CDR3 in DNA: TGTGCCAGCACCTCCACGGGACTAGCGGGAGTAGGAGATACGCAGTATTTT. It is translated as CASTSTGLAGVGDTQYF.

The chain combines TRBV6-6 with TRBJ2-1; D perhaps matches TRBD2 (6 bases). The CDR3 runs 15 residues. CDR1 and CDR2 (germline): MNHNY, SVGAGI (reference sequence). V gave up 6 bases and J gave up 8 bases, with 20 bases separating them. The CDR3 coding sequence is TGTGCCAGCAGCCCGGAGGGGACCCCGGGGTATGAGCAGTTCTTC. This encodes CASSPEGTPGYEQFF.

This chain uses TRBV25-1 with TRBJ2-7; tentative D call: TRBD1 (6 bases). V shed 2 bases and J shed 2 bases, with 7 bases lying between them. Germline V gene lookup returns CDR1 MGHDK and CDR2 SYGVNS. The CDR3 runs to 13 residues. CDR3: CASSEAGAYEQYF. In DNA form, the CDR3 reads TGTGCCAGCAGTGAAGCAGGGGCCTACGAGCAGTACTTC.

This rearrangement joins TRBV13 to TRBJ1-2; maybe TRBD1 (5 bases). The CDR3 has 14 residues. V was shortened by 2 bases and J by 4 bases, with 11 bases between the two germline ends. CDR1 is PRHDT, CDR2 FYEKMQ, per germline (reference sequence). The CDR3 DNA is TGTGCCAGCAGCTTACGGGGGTCTCCCTATGGCTACACCTTC. Its protein product is CASSLRGSPYGYTF.

The chain is built from TRBV7-2 and TRBJ2-3, with 7 bases aligning to TRBD2. Trimming removed 2 bases from V and 2 bases from J; junction bases left unmatched: 7. Germline loops: CDR1 SGHTA, CDR2 FQGNSA. The CDR3 runs 16 residues. The CDR3 sequence: CASSLLAGVPTDTQYF. DNA of the CDR3: TGTGCCAGCAGCTTACTTGCGGGGGTACCCACAGATACGCAGTATTTT.

This chain uses TRBV7-8 with TRBJ1-5; D call uncertain. The length of the CDR3 is 12 residues. CDR1 SGHVS and CDR2 FQNEAQ come from the germline V gene. The germline V and J ends were trimmed by 3 bases and 5 bases, with 5 bases remaining between them. The CDR3 coding sequence is TGTGCCAGCAGCTTGCCCGATCAGCCCCAGCATTTT. It specifies CASSLPDQPQHF.

This clone showed up just once. This sequence joins TRBV4-1 and TRBJ1-2; 7 bases fit TRBD1. V lost 1 base to trimming and J lost 3 bases; unmatched junction nucleotides: 5. This CDR3 region has 15 residues. CDR1 and CDR2 (germline): MGHRA, YSYEKL. CDR3 protein: CASSQGKGAYYGYTF. DNA of the CDR3: TGCGCCAGCAGCCAAGGGAAGGGGGCCTACTATGGCTACACCTTC.

This clone has just a few counts. The chain employs TRBV27 and TRBJ2-1; possibly TRBD2 for D (5 bases). The germline V gene encodes CDR1 MNHEY and CDR2 SMNVEV (reference sequence). The CDR3 loop spans 12 amino acids. V gave up 2 bases and J gave up 8 bases, with 7 bases separating them. The CDR3 region is CASSLGGDEQFF. The CDR3 nucleotides read TGTGCCAGCAGTTTAGGAGGAGATGAGCAGTTCTTC.

This clone was recorded a few times. The gene calls are TRBV5-4 and TRBJ2-2, with 11 bases fitting TRBD2. The CDR3 has 15 residues. Germline V gene data show CDR1 as SGHNT and CDR2 as YYREEE (reference sequence). V shed 2 bases and J 6 bases; nucleotides not matched to a gene: 3. CDR3 protein: CASSFSGGAPGELFF. The CDR3 DNA follows: TGTGCCAGCAGCTTTAGCGGGGGGGCCCCCGGGGAGCTGTTTTTT. Variable domain in full (rest from reference TRBV5-4 and TRBJ2-2): ETGVTQSPTHLIKTRGQQVTLRCSSQSGHNTVSWYQQALGQGPQFIFQYYREEENGRGNFPPRFSGLQFPNYSSELNVNALELDDSALYLCASSFSGGAPGELFFGEGSRLTVL.

The chain employs TRBV11-2 and TRBJ2-3; 11 bases map to TRBD2. After removal of 5 bases from V and 6 bases from J, the junction contained 13 bases not matched to a gene. Germline V gene data show CDR1 as SGHAT and CDR2 as FQNNGV. This CDR3 spans 17 amino acids. CDR3 sequence reads: CASSRPPIAGGWDTQYF. For the CDR3, the DNA is TGTGCCAGCAGCCGTCCCCCGATAGCGGGAGGGTGGGATACGCAGTATTTT.

The chain couples TRBV6-5 to TRBJ1-6; maybe TRBD1 (5 bases). CDR3 size: 15 residues. Trimming pared 2 bases from V and 4 bases from J, leaving 9 bases between. The germline V gene encodes CDR1 MNHEY and CDR2 SVGAGI. The CDR3 loop reads CASSYTRTYNSPLHF. The CDR3 coding sequence is TGTGCCAGCAGTTACACACGGACATATAATTCACCCCTCCACTTT.

This clone was counted a few times. This sequence joins TRBV5-1 and TRBJ1-5, with 11 bases lining up with TRBD1. With 0 bases clipped from V and 4 bases from J, the junction kept 6 bases outside the gene matches. The CDR3 consists of 17 residues. The V gene's germline CDR1 is SGHRS and CDR2 YFSETQ. The CDR3 reads CASSLVWGQGVNQPQHF. The DNA of the CDR3 is TGCGCCAGCAGCTTGGTTTGGGGACAGGGGGTGAATCAGCCCCAGCATTTT.